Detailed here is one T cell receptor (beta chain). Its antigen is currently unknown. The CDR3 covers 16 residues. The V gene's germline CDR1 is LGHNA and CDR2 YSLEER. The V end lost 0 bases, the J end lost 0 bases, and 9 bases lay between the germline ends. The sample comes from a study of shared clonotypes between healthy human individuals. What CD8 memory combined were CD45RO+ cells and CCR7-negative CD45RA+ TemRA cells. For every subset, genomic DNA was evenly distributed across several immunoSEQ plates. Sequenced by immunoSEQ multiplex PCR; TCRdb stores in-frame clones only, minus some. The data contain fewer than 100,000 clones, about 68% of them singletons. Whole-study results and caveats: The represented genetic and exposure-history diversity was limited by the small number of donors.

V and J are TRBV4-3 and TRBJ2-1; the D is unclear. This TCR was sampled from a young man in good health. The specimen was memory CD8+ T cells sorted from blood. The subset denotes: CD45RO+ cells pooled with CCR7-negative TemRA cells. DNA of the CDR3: TGCGCCAGCAGCCAAGAGGTCTTGAGCTCCTACAATGAGCAGTTCTTC. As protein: CASSQEVLSSYNEQFF.